A single sample is the source of the 5 T cell receptor beta chains below, sequenced in a study of vaccination effects on CD4 cells after COVID-19 (dated by TCRdb to 2021 to 2024). These receptors' antigens are unknown. The library was obtained by the immunoSEQ multiplex PCR assay. TCRdb carries this immuneACCESS record with in-frame sequences only. Its versions omit some clonotypes, under half of them owing to an unresolved V gene in the studies checked, with the rest unexplained. Here the sample has approximately 78,000 clones; approximately 81% occur a single time. Jointly, the top ten make up 1.2% of the sample. The ViraFEST assay stimulated PBMC with viral peptide pools and then used TCR sequencing to identify antigen-specific CD4+ T cell clonotypes by expansion. After more than 9 days of culture, CD4+ T cells were isolated with the EasySep CD4+ T cell isolation kit. Participants received two doses of either the BNT162b2 or the mRNA-1273 mRNA SARS-CoV-2 vaccine.

Sequenced material: CD4+ T cells from PBMCs cultured with HCoV-229E spike peptides, taken after COVID-19 vaccination. What the cell subset or site label conveys for this sample: HCoV-229E spike overlapping peptide pool stimulation. These receptors all come from a human donor who received a COVID-19 vaccine.

The chain couples TRBV6-6 to TRBJ2-3, with 11 bases fitting TRBD2. In germline, CDR1 is MNHNY, CDR2 SVGAGI (reference sequence). The CDR3 runs 14 residues. V shed 6 bases, J shed 2 bases, and the junction held 1 base outside the gene matches. The CDR3: CASRLAGVTDTQYF. CDR3 nucleotides: TGTGCCAGCAGACTAGCGGGGGTCACAGATACGCAGTATTTT.

This clone occurred a few times. V is TRBV19 and J is TRBJ1-1; D not resolved. Germline assignment: CDR1 LNHDA and CDR2 SQIVND (reference sequence). The CDR3 runs 14 residues. Trimming removed 7 bases from V and 0 bases from J, with 12 bases in between. The CDR3 DNA follows: TGTGCCAGTAAGGAATTGACGGTGAACACTGAAGCTTTCTTT. Encoded protein: CASKELTVNTEAFF.

V usage is TRBV7-3 and J usage is TRBJ1-1; D unclear. Deletions cut 2 bases from V and 2 bases from J, with 12 bases between. The CDR3 is 15 residues long. Germline values: CDR1 SGHTA, CDR2 FQGTGA. The CDR3 sequence: CASSLSPGVNTEAFF. CDR3 in DNA: TGTGCCAGCAGCTTATCGCCGGGTGTTAACACTGAAGCTTTCTTT.

The gene calls are TRBV19 and TRBJ1-3; D call uncertain. The germline V gene encodes CDR1 LNHDA and CDR2 SQIVND (reference sequence). The CDR3 totals 17 residues. V gave up 3 bases and J gave up 0 bases, with 15 bases separating them. The CDR3 region is CASSILLTSSSGNTIYF. Here the CDR3 DNA reads TGTGCCAGTAGTATTTTGTTGACGTCCAGCTCTGGAAACACCATATATTTT.

The chain recombines TRBV6-5 with TRBJ2-3, with D perhaps assigned TRBD1 or TRBD2 (6 bases each). The CDR3 totals 16 residues. Germline V gives CDR1 MNHEY, CDR2 SVGAGI. V lost 0 bases to trimming and J lost 5 bases, with 15 bases between them. The chain's CDR3 is CASSYSTRGPGDTQYF. The CDR3 bases are TGTGCCAGCAGTTACTCGACCCGGGGGCCCGGAGATACGCAGTATTTT.